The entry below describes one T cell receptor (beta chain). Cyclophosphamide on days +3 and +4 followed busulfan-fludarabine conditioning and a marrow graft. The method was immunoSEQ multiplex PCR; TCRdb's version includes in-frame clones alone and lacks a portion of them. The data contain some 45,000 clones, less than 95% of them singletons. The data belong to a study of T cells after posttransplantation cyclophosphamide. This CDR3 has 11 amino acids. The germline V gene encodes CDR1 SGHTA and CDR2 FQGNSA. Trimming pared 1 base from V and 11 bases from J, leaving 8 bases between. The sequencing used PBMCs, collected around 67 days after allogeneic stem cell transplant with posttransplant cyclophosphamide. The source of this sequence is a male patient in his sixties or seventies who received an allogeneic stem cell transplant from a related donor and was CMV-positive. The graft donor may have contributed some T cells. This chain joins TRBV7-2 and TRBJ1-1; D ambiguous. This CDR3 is CASSLVAGAFF. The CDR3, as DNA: TGTGCCAGCAGCTTAGTGGCGGGTGCTTTCTTT.